The subject of this entry is one T cell receptor (beta chain). Its antigen is unidentified. For TCR beta libraries, about 2 micrograms of genomic DNA were obtained from cryopreserved PBMCs. Profiling relied on immunoSEQ multiplex PCR, and the TCRdb table lists in-frame clones only, not all of them. The sample records 150,000 to 200,000 clones, approximately 91% being singletons. The length of the CDR3 is 14 residues. Looked up from germline, CDR1 is SQVTM and CDR2 is ANQGSEA. V lost 1 base and J 6 bases, leaving 12 bases between the germline ends. The sample is drawn from a study of cytotoxic CD8 clonotypes in ibrutinib-treated CLL. The study, taken as a whole, reports: Starting clonality was above that of age-matched healthy donors and tracked circulating CD8+ T-cell counts. Private clonotypes, not public ones, expanded at ibrutinib response.

This sample comprised PBMCs, obtained at disease progression, from a patient treated with ibrutinib. This TCR was recovered from a human donor with chronic lymphocytic leukemia. The rearrangement joins TRBV29-1 to TRBJ1-4; D remains ambiguous. The CDR3 protein is CSVEVGPEDEKLFF. The CDR3 nucleotides read TGCAGCGTTGAAGTCGGGCCCGAGGATGAAAAACTGTTTTTT.